Detailed here is one T cell receptor (beta chain). This record belongs to a study of OX40 agonist ivuxolimab in advanced cancers. Sequenced by immunoSEQ multiplex PCR; TCRdb stores in-frame clones only, minus some. The repertoire has roughly 76,000 clones, more than 65% of them found once; the top ten carry 0.9% to 1.4%. The CDR3 loop spans 16 amino acids. CDR1 is MGHRA, CDR2 YSYEKL, per germline. Trimming cost V 4 bases and J 6 bases; bases outside gene matches: 13. This rearrangement joins TRBV4-1 to TRBJ2-7, with TRBD1 identical over 9 bases. The sequence was obtained from an adult with an advanced solid tumor such as melanoma, head and neck, liver or kidney cancer. The specimen comprised CD4+ or CD8+ T cells sorted from blood, sampled in a trial of the OX40 agonist ivuxolimab. This chain's CDR3 is CASSLLTRTGAAEQYF. Written as DNA, the CDR3 is TGCGCCAGCAGCCTCCTAACACGGACAGGGGCGGCCGAGCAGTACTTC.